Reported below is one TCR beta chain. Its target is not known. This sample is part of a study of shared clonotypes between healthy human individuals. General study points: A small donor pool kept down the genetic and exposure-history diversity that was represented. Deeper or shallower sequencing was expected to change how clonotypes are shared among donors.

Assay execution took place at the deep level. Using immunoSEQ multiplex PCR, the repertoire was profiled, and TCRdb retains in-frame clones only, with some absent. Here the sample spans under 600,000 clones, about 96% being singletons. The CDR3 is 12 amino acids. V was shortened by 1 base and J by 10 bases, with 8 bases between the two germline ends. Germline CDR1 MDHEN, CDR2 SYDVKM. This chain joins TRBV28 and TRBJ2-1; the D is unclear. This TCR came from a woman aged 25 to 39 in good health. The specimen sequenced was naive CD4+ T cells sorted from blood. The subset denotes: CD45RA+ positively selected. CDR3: CASSLFYAEQFF. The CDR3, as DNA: TGTGCCAGCAGTTTATTCTACGCGGAGCAGTTCTTC. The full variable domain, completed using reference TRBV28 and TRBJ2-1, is DVKVTQSSRYLVKRTGEKVFLECVQDMDHENMFWYRQDPGLGLRLIYFSYDVKMKEKGDIPEGYSVSREKKERFSLILESASTNQTSMYLCASSLFYAEQFFGPGTRLTVL.